A single sample is the source of the 3 T cell receptor beta chains below, sequenced in a study of T cell responses to AZD1222 COVID-19 vaccine. The assay was immunoSEQ multiplex PCR, and TCRdb's table has in-frame clones only and misses some. The sample has 95,000 to 150,000 clones; roughly 84% are singletons. Material: peripheral blood, obtained on day 0 of AZD1222 vaccination. The receptor source for this set is an adult in good health.

This clone has a single count. The chain links TRBV6-5 to TRBJ1-2; no clear D. Germline V CDR1 and CDR2: MNHEY, SVGAGI. This CDR3 comprises 14 residues. With 7 bases removed from V and 3 bases from J, the gap between germline ends came to 15 bases. CDR3 region: CASTHSPPHYGYTF. The CDR3 bases are TGTGCCAGCACCCACAGCCCTCCCCACTATGGCTACACCTTC.

V is TRBV28 and J is TRBJ2-3; D possibly corresponds to TRBD2 (5 bases). The CDR3 length is 15 residues. Deletions cut 3 bases from V and 7 bases from J, with 17 bases between. Germline loops: CDR1 MDHEN, CDR2 SYDVKM. This chain's CDR3 is CASSFSRPREYTQYF. CDR3 sequence (DNA): TGTGCCAGCAGTTTTTCCAGGCCGAGGGAATATACGCAGTATTTT.

The J gene is TRBJ1-6, the V gene TRBV9; TRBD1 might be the D (5 bases). Trimming removed 4 bases from V and 7 bases from J, with 27 bases in between. CDR1 SGDLS and CDR2 YYNGEE come from the germline V gene. The CDR3 length is 19 residues. Here the CDR3 DNA reads TGTGCCAGCAGCATTACATCATACGGGGGTCGGCTAGGGAATTCACCCCTCCACTTT. Translating gives CASSITSYGGRLGNSPLHF.